This T cell receptor (beta chain) was obtained from a study of CD39 and CD103 CD8 tumor-infiltrating T cells. Profiling relied on immunoSEQ multiplex PCR, and the TCRdb table lists in-frame clones only, not all of them. The sample includes about 2,500 clones, 65% to 75% of them seen just once. Trimming left V 2 bases short and J 0 bases short, with 9 bases between. The CDR3 is made up of 14 amino acids. Germline-derived CDR1 and CDR2 are SGDLS and YYNGEE. This receptor was taken from a human donor with head and neck squamous cell carcinoma. The V call is TRBV9, the J call TRBJ2-7; TRBD2 might be the D (6 bases). Sequencing was performed on CD39- CD103- CD8+ T cells sorted from the tumor. As to subset: CD103-CD39- double-negative CD45RA- CD8 T cells. The CDR3 DNA sequence: TGTGCCAGCAGCGTCGGGGACTTCTCCTACGAGCAGTACTTC. Protein product: CASSVGDFSYEQYF.